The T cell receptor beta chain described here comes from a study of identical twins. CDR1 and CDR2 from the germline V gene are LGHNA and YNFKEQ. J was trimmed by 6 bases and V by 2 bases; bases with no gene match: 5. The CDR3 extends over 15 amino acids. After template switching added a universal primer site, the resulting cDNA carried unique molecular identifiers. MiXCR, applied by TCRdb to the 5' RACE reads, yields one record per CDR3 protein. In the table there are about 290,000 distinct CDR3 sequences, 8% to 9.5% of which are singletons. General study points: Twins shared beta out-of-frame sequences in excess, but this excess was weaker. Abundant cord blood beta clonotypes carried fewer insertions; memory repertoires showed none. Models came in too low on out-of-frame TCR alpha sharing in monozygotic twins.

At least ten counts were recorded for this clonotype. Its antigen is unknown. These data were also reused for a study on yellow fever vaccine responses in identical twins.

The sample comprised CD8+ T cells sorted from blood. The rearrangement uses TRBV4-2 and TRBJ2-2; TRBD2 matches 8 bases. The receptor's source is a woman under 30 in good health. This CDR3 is CASSQPGLEAGELFF. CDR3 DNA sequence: TGTGCCAGCAGCCAACCGGGACTAGAGGCCGGGGAGCTGTTTTTT.